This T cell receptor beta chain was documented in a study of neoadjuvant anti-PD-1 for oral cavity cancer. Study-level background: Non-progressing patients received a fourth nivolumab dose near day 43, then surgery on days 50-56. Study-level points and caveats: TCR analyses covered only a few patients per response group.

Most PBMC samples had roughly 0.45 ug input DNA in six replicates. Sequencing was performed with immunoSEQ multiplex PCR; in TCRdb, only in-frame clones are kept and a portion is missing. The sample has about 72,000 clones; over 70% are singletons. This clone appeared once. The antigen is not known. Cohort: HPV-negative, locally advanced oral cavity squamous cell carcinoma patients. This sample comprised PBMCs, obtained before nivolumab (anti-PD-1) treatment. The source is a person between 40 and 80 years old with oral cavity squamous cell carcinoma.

CDR3 sequence (DNA): TGTGCCAGCAGTGCCCCGGGACAGGTGGGGGAAAAACTGTTTTTT. Translation gives CASSAPGQVGEKLFF. The chain has TRBV28 and TRBJ1-4, with 8 bases that match TRBD1. Germline values: CDR1 MDHEN, CDR2 SYDVKM. The CDR3 totals 15 residues. J was trimmed by 8 bases and V by 5 bases; bases with no gene match: 10. Variable domain in full (rest from reference TRBV28 and TRBJ1-4): DVKVTQSSRYLVKRTGEKVFLECVQDMDHENMFWYRQDPGLGLRLIYFSYDVKMKEKGDIPEGYSVSREKKERFSLILESASTNQTSMYLCASSAPGQVGEKLFFGSGTQLSVL.